These 21 T cell receptor beta chains were all obtained from the same sample, sequenced in a study of long-term antiretroviral therapy in people with HIV. Runs used v3.0 of the immunoSEQ assay and were done at survey level. Assay: immunoSEQ multiplex PCR; the TCRdb copy retains only in-frame clones and omits some. The table has about 22,000 clones, just over 85% seen once. The specimen was unsorted PBMCs, collected 1.3 years after starting antiretroviral therapy. The receptors were sampled from a man aged 60-69 years with HIV.

This clone was seen a handful of times. The rearrangement links TRBV20-1 to TRBJ2-5; no reliable D call. Germline assignment: CDR1 DFQATT and CDR2 SNEGSKA (reference sequence). Between the trimmed V and J ends, which lost 7 bases and 5 bases, there was a span of 11 bases. There are 11 residues in the CDR3. CDR3 residues: CSVSQRETQYF. The CDR3 bases are TGCAGTGTGTCCCAGCGCGAGACCCAGTACTTC.

The chain recombines TRBV13 with TRBJ1-2; D remains ambiguous. This CDR3 spans 12 amino acids. Germline V lookup: CDR1 PRHDT, CDR2 FYEKMQ (reference sequence). Trimming took 1 base from V and 5 from J, leaving 5 bases between them. In DNA form, the CDR3 reads TGTGCCAGCAGCTTAGCTACATATGGCTACACCTTC. Its protein product is CASSLATYGYTF.

This clone has only a few counts. The chain links TRBV11-2 to TRBJ1-5, with D uncertain. Germline V gene sequence: CDR1 SGHAT, CDR2 FQNNGV. The CDR3 has 13 amino acids. V lost 1 base to trimming and J lost 11 bases, with 12 bases between them. This chain's CDR3 is CASSLGVEVAQHF. CDR3 coding DNA: TGTGCCAGCAGCTTAGGGGTTGAAGTAGCCCAGCATTTT.

This sequence joins TRBV29-1 and TRBJ2-5; 7 positions match TRBD1. Germline CDR1 SQVTM, CDR2 ANQGSEA. The CDR3 extends over 12 amino acids. Trimming at V came to 7 bases and at J to 2 bases, leaving 4 bases not matched to a gene. The CDR3 sequence is CSGTGGQETQYF. The CDR3 DNA follows: TGCAGCGGGACAGGAGGACAAGAGACCCAGTACTTC.

The chain uses TRBV9 and TRBJ2-5; 10 bases match TRBD2. Germline loops: CDR1 SGDLS, CDR2 YYNGEE. The CDR3 covers 14 residues. The V segment lost 6 bases and the J segment 4 bases; nucleotides outside the gene matches: 6. The CDR3 DNA reads TGTGCCAGCAACGCGGGACTAGCGAGAGAGACCCAGTACTTC. The encoded protein is CASNAGLARETQYF. The whole variable domain, filled in from reference TRBV9 and TRBJ2-5, reads DSGVTQTPKHLITATGQRVTLRCSPRSGDLSVYWYQQSLDQGLQFLIQYYNGEERAKGNILERFSAQQFPDLHSELNLSSLELGDSALYFCASNAGLARETQYFGPGTRLLVL.

The chain joins TRBV9 to TRBJ1-5; TRBD1 matches 9 bases. This CDR3 is built from 15 residues. V lost 4 bases, J lost 5 bases, and 7 bases stayed unmatched. Germline CDR1 reads SGDLS; CDR2 reads YYNGEE. CDR3 sequence reads: CASSRGQGPDQPQHF. The CDR3 nucleotides read TGTGCCAGCAGCCGAGGACAGGGGCCAGATCAGCCCCAGCATTTT.

J is TRBJ2-7 and V is TRBV27; D remains ambiguous. This CDR3 comprises 14 residues. Germline assignment: CDR1 MNHEY and CDR2 SMNVEV (reference sequence). With 9 bases removed from V and 2 bases from J, the gap between germline ends came to 17 bases. CDR3 DNA sequence: TGTGCCAGTATAAACACGGGTGGAGCCTACGAGCAGTACTTC. Residues: CASINTGGAYEQYF.

The chain recombines TRBV5-1 with TRBJ2-7; 10 bases are a match to TRBD2. Per the germline V gene, CDR1 is SGHRS and CDR2 is YFSETQ. This CDR3 is 15 amino acids long. The junction had 9 bases not matched to a gene; V was cut back by 6 bases and J by 3 bases. The DNA of the CDR3 is TGCGCCAGCACCGCCGCAGCGGGAGGGCTCTACGAGCAGTACTTC. It encodes CASTAAAGGLYEQYF.

This clone was picked up one time. J is TRBJ1-2 and V is TRBV5-1; TRBD1 matches at 9 bases. CDR3 size: 15 residues. Germline V gives CDR1 SGHRS, CDR2 YFSETQ. With 4 bases clipped from V and 3 bases from J, the junction kept 7 bases outside the gene matches. CDR3 region: CASSPGTGTHYGYTF. For the CDR3, the DNA is TGCGCCAGCAGCCCCGGGACAGGGACTCACTATGGCTACACCTTC.

The J gene is TRBJ1-1, the V gene TRBV28, with D hard to call. The germline V and J ends were trimmed by 5 bases and 5 bases, with 12 bases remaining between them. The germline V gene encodes CDR1 MDHEN and CDR2 SYDVKM. The CDR3 sequence is 13 residues long. The CDR3 bases are TGTGCCAGCAGTAAGGGTCTTTCAACTGAAGCTTTCTTT. Residues: CASSKGLSTEAFF.

This chain connects TRBV18 to TRBJ2-5; D is perhaps TRBD1 or TRBD2 (6 bases each). The CDR3 covers 13 residues. Between the trimmed V and J ends, which lost 4 bases and 4 bases, there was a span of 10 bases. CDR1 is KGHSH, CDR2 LQKENI, per germline. CDR3 residues: CASSRGAGETQYF. The CDR3 nucleotides are TGTGCCAGCTCACGGGGGGCCGGAGAGACCCAGTACTTC.

The chain carries TRBV11-2 and TRBJ1-5; D ambiguous. Trimming stripped 5 bases from V and 5 bases from J, with 10 bases between. The CDR3 sequence is 13 residues long. The germline V gene has CDR1 SGHAT and CDR2 FQNNGV. In nucleotides, the CDR3 is TGTGCCAGCAGCCCAGCCCCATATCAGCCCCAGCATTTT. Its protein product is CASSPAPYQPQHF. The full variable domain, its missing parts supplied by reference TRBV11-2 and TRBJ1-5, is EAGVAQSPRYKIIEKRQSVAFWCNPISGHATLYWYQQILGQGPKLLIQFQNNGVVDDSQLPKDRFSAERLKGVDSTLKIQPAKLEDSAVYLCASSPAPYQPQHFGDGTRLSIL.

V usage is TRBV5-1 and J usage is TRBJ2-2; 9 nucleotides align to TRBD2. The ends lost 4 bases at V and 1 base at J; junction bases unmatched: 11. This CDR3 has 18 amino acids. CDR1 and CDR2 (germline): SGHRS, YFSETQ. CDR3 sequence reads: CASSTLPISGRNTGELFF. The CDR3 bases are TGCGCCAGCAGCACTCTCCCAATTAGCGGGAGGAACACCGGGGAGCTGTTTTTT.

The chain joins TRBV29-1 to TRBJ2-1, with D perhaps matching TRBD2 (6 bases). The germline V gene has CDR1 SQVTM and CDR2 ANQGSEA. This CDR3 is 14 amino acids long. Trimming pared 3 bases from V and 2 bases from J, leaving 11 bases between. CDR3 bases: TGCAGCGTTGAGGTGCAGCGGGCCTACAATGAGCAGTTCTTC. As protein: CSVEVQRAYNEQFF.

The rearrangement joins TRBV27 to TRBJ2-1; 8 bases are a match to TRBD2. V trimming: 6 bases; J trimming: 5 bases; junction bases outside the gene matches: 9. The CDR3 spans 15 residues. Germline V CDR1 and CDR2: MNHEY, SMNVEV (reference sequence). The CDR3 loop is CASRESGRWDNEQFF. The CDR3 coding sequence is TGTGCCAGCAGGGAGAGCGGGAGATGGGACAATGAGCAGTTCTTC.

The chain combines TRBV14 with TRBJ2-3; 8 bases match TRBD2. In germline, CDR1 is SGHDN, CDR2 FVKESK. The CDR3 runs to 15 residues. V lost 4 bases to trimming and J lost 1 base; unmatched junction nucleotides: 4. For the CDR3, the DNA is TGTGCCAGCAGCCGCCAACTAGCGGGCACAGATACGCAGTATTTT. Amino acid sequence: CASSRQLAGTDTQYF.

The genes are TRBV10-3 and TRBJ2-7; D is perhaps TRBD2 (5 bases). The CDR3 has 13 residues. Per the germline V gene, CDR1 is ENHRY and CDR2 is SYGVKD. Trimming took off 1 base at V and 6 bases at J, with 10 bases between the two ends. For the CDR3, the DNA is TGTGCCATCAGTGAGTGGGAAGAGGGCGAGCAGTACTTC. Encoded protein: CAISEWEEGEQYF.

V and J are TRBV6-5 and TRBJ2-5, with TRBD1 as a possible D gene (5 bases). The CDR3 has 14 amino acids. The germline V gene encodes CDR1 MNHEY and CDR2 SVGAGI. V lost 6 bases, J lost 3 bases, and 14 bases lay in between. Written as DNA, the CDR3 is TGTGCCAGCAGGCAACGCCAGGGAAAAGAGACCCAGTACTTC. Its protein product is CASRQRQGKETQYF.

The CDR3: CASSMGQGGSYEQYF. The CDR3 coding sequence is TGTGCCAGCAGCATGGGACAGGGGGGCTCCTACGAGCAGTACTTC. The gene calls are TRBV7-3 and TRBJ2-7; 11 bases match TRBD1. The CDR3 is made up of 15 amino acids. In germline, CDR1 is SGHTA, CDR2 FQGTGA. Trimming removed 5 bases from V and 0 bases from J; junction bases left unmatched: 3.

This chain links TRBV27 with TRBJ1-2; no reliable D call. The CDR3 consists of 13 residues. In germline, CDR1 is MNHEY, CDR2 SMNVEV (reference sequence). Trimming stripped 7 bases from V and 1 base from J, with 10 bases between. The CDR3 region is CASTWRRNYGYTF. The DNA of the CDR3 is TGTGCCAGCACATGGAGACGTAACTATGGCTACACCTTC.

CDR3 sequence (DNA): TGTGCCAGCGGCGTAGGACGGAGCAATCAGCCCCAGCATTTT. It encodes CASGVGRSNQPQHF. V and J are TRBV5-5 and TRBJ1-5; no definite D call. V dropped 7 bases and J dropped 1 base, with 12 bases sitting between them. This CDR3 has 14 residues. Germline values: CDR1 SGHKS, CDR2 YYEKEE (reference sequence).